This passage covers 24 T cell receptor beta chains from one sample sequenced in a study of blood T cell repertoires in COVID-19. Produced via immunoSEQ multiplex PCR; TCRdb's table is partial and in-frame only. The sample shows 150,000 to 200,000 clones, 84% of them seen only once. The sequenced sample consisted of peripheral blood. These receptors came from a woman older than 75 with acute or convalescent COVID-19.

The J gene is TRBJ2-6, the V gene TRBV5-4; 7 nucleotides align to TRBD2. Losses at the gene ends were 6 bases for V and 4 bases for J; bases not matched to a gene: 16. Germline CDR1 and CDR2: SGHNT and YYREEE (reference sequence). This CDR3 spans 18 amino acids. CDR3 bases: TGTGCCAGCACCTCCGGCGGGATGGGAGGGTCCGGGGCCAACGTCCTGACTTTC. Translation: CASTSGGMGGSGANVLTF.

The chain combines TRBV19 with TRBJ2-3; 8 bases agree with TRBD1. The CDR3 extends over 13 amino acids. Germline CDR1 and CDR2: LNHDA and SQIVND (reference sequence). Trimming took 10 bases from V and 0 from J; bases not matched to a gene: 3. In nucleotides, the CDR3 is TGTGCCATCCGGGACAGGAGCACAGATACGCAGTATTTT. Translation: CAIRDRSTDTQYF.

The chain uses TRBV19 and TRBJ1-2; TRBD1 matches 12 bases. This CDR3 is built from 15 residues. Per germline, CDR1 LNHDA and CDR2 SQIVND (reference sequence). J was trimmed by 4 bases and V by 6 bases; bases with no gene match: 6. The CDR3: CASSRDRGRSYGYTF. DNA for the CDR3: TGTGCCAGTAGCCGGGACAGGGGGCGTTCCTATGGCTACACCTTC.

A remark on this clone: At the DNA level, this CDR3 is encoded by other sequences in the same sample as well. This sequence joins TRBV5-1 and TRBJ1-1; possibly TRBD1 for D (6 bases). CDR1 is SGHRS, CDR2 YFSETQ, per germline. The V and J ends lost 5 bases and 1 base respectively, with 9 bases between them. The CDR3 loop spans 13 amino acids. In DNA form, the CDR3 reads TGCGCCAGCAGTCTACAGGGGAACACTGAAGCTTTCTTT. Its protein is CASSLQGNTEAFF.

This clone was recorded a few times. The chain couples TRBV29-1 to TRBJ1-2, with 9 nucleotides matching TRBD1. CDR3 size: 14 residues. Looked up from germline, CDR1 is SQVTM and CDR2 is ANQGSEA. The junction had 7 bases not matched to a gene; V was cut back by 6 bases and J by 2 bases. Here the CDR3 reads CSVGTGGANYGYTF. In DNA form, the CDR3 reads TGCAGCGTAGGAACAGGGGGCGCCAACTATGGCTACACCTTC. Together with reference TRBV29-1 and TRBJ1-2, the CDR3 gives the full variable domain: SAVISQKPSRDICQRGTSLTIQCQVDSQVTMMFWYRQQPGQSLTLIATANQGSEATYESGFVIDKFPISRPNLTFSTLTVSNMSPEDSSIYLCSVGTGGANYGYTFGSGTRLTVV.

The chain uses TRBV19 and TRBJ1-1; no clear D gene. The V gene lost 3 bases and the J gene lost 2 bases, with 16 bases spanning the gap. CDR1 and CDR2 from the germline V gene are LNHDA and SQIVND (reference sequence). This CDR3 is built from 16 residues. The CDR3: CASSISGPRSNTEAFF. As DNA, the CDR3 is TGTGCCAGTAGTATCAGCGGTCCGAGGTCCAACACTGAAGCTTTCTTT.

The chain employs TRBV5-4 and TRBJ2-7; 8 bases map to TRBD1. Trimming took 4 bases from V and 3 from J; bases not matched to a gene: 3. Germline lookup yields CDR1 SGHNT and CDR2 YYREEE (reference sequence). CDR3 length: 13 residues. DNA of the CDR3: TGTGCCAGCAGCCGCGGACAGGGCTACGAGCAGTACTTC. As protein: CASSRGQGYEQYF.

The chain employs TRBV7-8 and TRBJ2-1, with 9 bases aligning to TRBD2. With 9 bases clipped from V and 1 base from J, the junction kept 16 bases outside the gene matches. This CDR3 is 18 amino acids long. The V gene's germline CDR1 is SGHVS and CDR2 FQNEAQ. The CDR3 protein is CASKLLSPAGGSYNEQFF. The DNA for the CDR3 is TGTGCCAGTAAACTATTATCCCCAGCGGGGGGATCCTACAATGAGCAGTTCTTC.

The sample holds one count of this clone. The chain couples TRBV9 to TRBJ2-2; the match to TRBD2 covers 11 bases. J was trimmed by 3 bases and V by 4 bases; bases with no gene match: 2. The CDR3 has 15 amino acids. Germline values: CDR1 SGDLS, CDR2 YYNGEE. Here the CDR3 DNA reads TGTGCCAGCAGCCGTAGCGGGGGGGACACCGGGGAGCTGTTTTTT. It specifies CASSRSGGDTGELFF.

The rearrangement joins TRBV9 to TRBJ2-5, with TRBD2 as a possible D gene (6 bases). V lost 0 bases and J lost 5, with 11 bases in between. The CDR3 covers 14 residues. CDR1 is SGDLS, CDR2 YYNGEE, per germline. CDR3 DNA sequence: TGTGCCAGCAGCGTAGGCGCAGGGAGGGAGACCCAGTACTTC. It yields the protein CASSVGAGRETQYF. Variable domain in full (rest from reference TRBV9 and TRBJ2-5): DSGVTQTPKHLITATGQRVTLRCSPRSGDLSVYWYQQSLDQGLQFLIQYYNGEERAKGNILERFSAQQFPDLHSELNLSSLELGDSALYFCASSVGAGRETQYFGPGTRLLVL.

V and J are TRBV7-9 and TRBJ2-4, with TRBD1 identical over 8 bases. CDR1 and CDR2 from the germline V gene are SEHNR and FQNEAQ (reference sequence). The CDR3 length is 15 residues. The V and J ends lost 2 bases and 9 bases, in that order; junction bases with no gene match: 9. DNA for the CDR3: TGTGCCAGCAGCTTAACCGGACAGGGCGATGGCATTCAGTACTTC. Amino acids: CASSLTGQGDGIQYF.

The CDR3, as DNA: TGTGCCAGCAGTTTTGTCCCGGGACAGCACCCTTTCGAGCAGTACTTC. Residues: CASSFVPGQHPFEQYF. The rearrangement links TRBV11-1 to TRBJ2-7; 7 nucleotides align to TRBD1. J gave up 6 bases and V 6 bases, and 17 bases lay outside the gene matches. Germline lookup yields CDR1 SGHAT and CDR2 FQDESV (reference sequence). There are 16 residues in the CDR3.

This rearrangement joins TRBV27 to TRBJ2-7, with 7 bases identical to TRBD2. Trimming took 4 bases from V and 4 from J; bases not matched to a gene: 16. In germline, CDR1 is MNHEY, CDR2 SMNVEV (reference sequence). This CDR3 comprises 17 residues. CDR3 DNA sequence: TGTGCCAGCAGTTCAACCGGCCTAGCGGAGGGATCGTACGAGCAGTACTTC. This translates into CASSSTGLAEGSYEQYF.

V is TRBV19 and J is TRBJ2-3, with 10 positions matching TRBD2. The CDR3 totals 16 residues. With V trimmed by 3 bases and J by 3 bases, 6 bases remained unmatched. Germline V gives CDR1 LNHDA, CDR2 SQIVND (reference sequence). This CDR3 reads CASSMLAGGLTDTQYF. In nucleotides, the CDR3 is TGTGCCAGTAGTATGTTAGCGGGGGGTCTGACAGATACGCAGTATTTT.

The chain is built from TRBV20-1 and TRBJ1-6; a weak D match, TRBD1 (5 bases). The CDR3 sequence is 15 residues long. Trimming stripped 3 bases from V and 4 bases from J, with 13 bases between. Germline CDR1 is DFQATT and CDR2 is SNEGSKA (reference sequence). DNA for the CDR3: TGCAGTGCTAGTCCCGCAGGGAATTATAATTCACCCCTCCACTTT. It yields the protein CSASPAGNYNSPLHF.

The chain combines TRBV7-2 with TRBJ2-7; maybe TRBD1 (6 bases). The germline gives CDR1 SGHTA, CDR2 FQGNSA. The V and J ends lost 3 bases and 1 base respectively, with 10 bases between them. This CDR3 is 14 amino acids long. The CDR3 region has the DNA TGTGCCAGCAGCTTCGGGACATTATCCTACGAGCAGTACTTC. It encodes CASSFGTLSYEQYF.

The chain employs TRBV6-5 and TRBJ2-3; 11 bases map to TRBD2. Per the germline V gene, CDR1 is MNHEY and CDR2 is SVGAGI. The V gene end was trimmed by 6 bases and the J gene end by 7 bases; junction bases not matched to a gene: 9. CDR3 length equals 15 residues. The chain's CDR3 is CASSRTSGSANTQYF. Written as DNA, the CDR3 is TGTGCCAGCAGCCGCACTAGCGGGAGCGCGAATACGCAGTATTTT.

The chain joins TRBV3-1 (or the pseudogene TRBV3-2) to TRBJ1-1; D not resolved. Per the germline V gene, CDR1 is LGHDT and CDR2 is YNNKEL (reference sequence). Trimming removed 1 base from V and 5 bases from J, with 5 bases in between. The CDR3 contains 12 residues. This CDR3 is CASSQVMTEAFF. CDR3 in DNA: TGTGCCAGCAGCCAAGTTATGACTGAAGCTTTCTTT.

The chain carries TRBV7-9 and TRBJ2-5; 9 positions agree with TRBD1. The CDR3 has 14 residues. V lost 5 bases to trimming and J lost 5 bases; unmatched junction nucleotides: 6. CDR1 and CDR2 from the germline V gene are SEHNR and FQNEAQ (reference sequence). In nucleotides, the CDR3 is TGTGCCAGCAGCGCCCGACAGGGGGGGGAGACCCAGTACTTC. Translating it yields CASSARQGGETQYF.

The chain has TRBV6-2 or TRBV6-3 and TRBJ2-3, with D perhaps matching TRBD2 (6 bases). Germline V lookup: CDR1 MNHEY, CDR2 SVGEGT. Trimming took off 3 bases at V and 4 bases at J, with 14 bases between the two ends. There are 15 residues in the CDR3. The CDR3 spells CASSYLVSGADTQYF. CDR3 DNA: TGTGCCAGCAGTTATCTTGTTAGCGGAGCAGATACGCAGTATTTT.

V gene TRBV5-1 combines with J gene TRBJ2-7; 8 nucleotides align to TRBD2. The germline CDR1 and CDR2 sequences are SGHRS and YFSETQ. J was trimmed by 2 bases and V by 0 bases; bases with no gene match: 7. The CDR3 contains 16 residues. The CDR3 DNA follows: TGCGCCAGCAGCTTGGCCGCCGGGAGGGATCCCTACGAGCAGTACTTC. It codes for CASSLAAGRDPYEQYF.

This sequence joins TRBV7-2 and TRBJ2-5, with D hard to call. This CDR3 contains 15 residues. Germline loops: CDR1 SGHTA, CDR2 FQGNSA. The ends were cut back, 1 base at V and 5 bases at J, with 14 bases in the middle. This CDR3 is CASSLGISVSETQYF. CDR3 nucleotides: TGTGCCAGCAGCTTAGGAATCTCGGTGTCGGAGACCCAGTACTTC.

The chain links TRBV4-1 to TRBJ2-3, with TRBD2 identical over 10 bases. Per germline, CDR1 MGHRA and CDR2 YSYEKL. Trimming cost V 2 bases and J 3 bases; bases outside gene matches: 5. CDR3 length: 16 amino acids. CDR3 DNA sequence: TGCGCCAGCAGCCAACCGGGACTAGCGAGGACAGATACGCAGTATTTT. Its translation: CASSQPGLARTDTQYF.

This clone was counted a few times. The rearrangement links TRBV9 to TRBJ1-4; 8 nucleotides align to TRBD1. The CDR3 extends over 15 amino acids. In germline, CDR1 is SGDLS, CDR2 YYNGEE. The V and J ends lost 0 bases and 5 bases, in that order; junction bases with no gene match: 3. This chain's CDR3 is CASSVGTGRNEKLFF. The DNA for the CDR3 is TGTGCCAGCAGCGTAGGGACAGGGAGGAATGAAAAACTGTTTTTT.